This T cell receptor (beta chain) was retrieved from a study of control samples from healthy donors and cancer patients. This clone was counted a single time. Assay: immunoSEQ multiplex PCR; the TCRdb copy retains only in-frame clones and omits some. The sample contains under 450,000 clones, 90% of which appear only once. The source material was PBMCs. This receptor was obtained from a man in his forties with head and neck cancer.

The DNA for the CDR3 is TGCGCCAGCAGCTTGGGGACAGGGGGCTACGAGCAGTACTTC. Protein sequence: CASSLGTGGYEQYF. V gene TRBV5-1 combines with J gene TRBJ2-7; TRBD1 matches 10 bases. Germline V gene sequence: CDR1 SGHRS, CDR2 YFSETQ. The length of the CDR3 is 14 residues. With 0 bases clipped from V and 3 bases from J, the junction kept 0 bases outside the gene matches.